This paragraph covers one T cell receptor (beta chain) sequence. The antigen remains unidentified. The table came from immunoSEQ multiplex PCR; TCRdb's copy has only in-frame clones and leaves some out. The data contain roughly 16,000 clones, approximately 83% of them singletons. All the patients suffered relapse after autologous stem cell transplantation, and brentuximab vedotin exposure differed. From germline, CDR1 is SGHAT and CDR2 FQNNGV. J gave up 4 bases and V 4 bases, and 5 bases lay outside the gene matches. This CDR3 contains 14 residues. This sample stems from a study of PD-1 blockade in classical Hodgkin lymphoma. At the level of the study: Once every 2 weeks, patients received intravenous nivolumab at 3 mg/kg.

Findings and limits, study-wide: Those patients who began receiving nivolumab less than 1 year after ASCT had lower diversity, and they were excluded. Newly diagnosed patients were reported to start with lower TCR diversity than healthy donors. Prior to therapy, complete responders displayed diversity much like that of newly diagnosed patients.

V is TRBV11-2 and J is TRBJ1-1, with TRBD1 matching 8 bases. The sequence was obtained from a human donor with classical Hodgkin lymphoma. The specimen was peripheral blood mononuclear cells (PBMCs), collected before the second cycle of nivolumab. The CDR3 loop is CASSSTGDGTEAFF. The CDR3 DNA follows: TGTGCCAGCAGCTCGACAGGGGATGGCACTGAAGCTTTCTTT.